This T cell receptor beta chain is from a study of blood T cells in healthy people across ages. This clonotype was observed a handful of times. Its antigen is not identified. A second PCR, run for about 7 to 11 cycles, used a sample-barcoded 5' primer plus a J-beta primer mix. Tags on each cDNA molecule came from a template-switch adaptor with 12 random nucleotides. TCRdb independently ran MiXCR on the 5' RACE reads; one entry per CDR3 protein. The sample has approximately 320,000 distinct CDR3 sequences, roughly 29% seen once; the top ten hold roughly 30%. Study-level results: There was no known CMV status for donors, so expanded clonotype changes were possibly confounded.

This CDR3 has 14 residues. Trimming shortened V by 6 bases and J by 0 bases, and 9 bases separated the two germline ends. The source is a woman in her 70s in good health. The rearrangement joins TRBV12-3 or TRBV12-4 to TRBJ2-4; D might be TRBD1 or TRBD2, each matching 5 bases. The material sequenced was blood. Here the CDR3 DNA reads TGTGCCAGCAGGGGGACGGTAGCCAAAAACATTCAGTACTTC. Its translation is CASRGTVAKNIQYF.